These 2 T cell receptor beta chains came from one sample sequenced in a study of T-cell memory formation after mild COVID-19. TCRdb independently ran MiXCR on the 5' RACE reads; one entry per CDR3 protein. The sample includes hundreds of thousands of distinct CDR3 sequences, approximately 13% seen only once; the top ten take about a fifth. The sample comprised PBMCs or a T cell subset sorted from them (not recorded which). The receptors here all came from a man between 18 and 35 years old who had mild COVID-19 (a few samples of this study predate the infection). Cell type and time point are not known.

V usage is TRBV11-1 and J usage is TRBJ1-2; TRBD1 agrees at 7 bases. The V gene's germline CDR1 is SGHAT and CDR2 FQDESV (reference sequence). The CDR3 sequence is 15 residues long. J gave up 6 bases and V 0 bases, and 7 bases lay outside the gene matches. In DNA form, the CDR3 reads TGTGCCAGCAGCTTAGCCGGACAGGAGGACGATGGCTACACCTTC. This encodes CASSLAGQEDDGYTF.

To note about this clonotype: A much larger clone differs by one base, so this may be a read error. The V and J genes are TRBV11-2 and TRBJ2-7; D remains unclear. Germline V CDR1 and CDR2: SGHAT, FQNNGV. There are 11 residues in the CDR3. Between the trimmed V and J ends, which lost 4 bases and 3 bases, there was a span of 4 bases. Here the CDR3 reads CASSSLYEQYF. The CDR3 DNA sequence: TGTGCCAGCAGCTCTCTCTACGAGCAGTACTTC.